The clone carrying this T cell receptor (beta chain) was seen only once. This CDR3 region has 14 residues. CDR1 is ENHRY, CDR2 SYGVKD, per germline. Deletions cut 1 base from V and 3 bases from J, with 7 bases between. Only in-frame clones appear in the TCRdb table, and some are missing; sequencing was by immunoSEQ multiplex PCR. The sample has a few hundred thousand clones; roughly 87% are singletons. The data derive from a study of blood T cell repertoires in COVID-19. The sequenced material came from PBMCs or T cells enriched from blood (not recorded which). This TCR derives from a woman between 25 and 40 years old who had recovered from COVID-19. V and J are TRBV10-3 and TRBJ1-5; D unresolved. As DNA, the CDR3 is TGTGCCATCAGTGAGTATCAGATCAATCAGCCCCAGCATTTT. Its protein is CAISEYQINQPQHF.